This T cell receptor (beta chain) was captured by sequencing in a study of blood T cell repertoires in COVID-19. At the level of the study: Samples taken during acute and convalescent COVID-19 were collected in the United States, Italy and Spain.

Authors' methods: Estimates of nucleated cell counts were drawn from the amplification of reference gene primers. The protocol was immunoSEQ multiplex PCR, while the TCRdb copy is restricted to in-frame clones and leaves out a portion. For V, J and clone size, that table is used; D and trimming come from the DNA. The sample records hundreds of thousands of clones, roughly 90% being singletons. Individuals drawn from 20 to 30 US areas were about 18 to 95 years old. Grouping used clinical history reported by participants in a survey and questionnaire. The germline CDR1 and CDR2 sequences are PRHDT and FYEKMQ (reference sequence). Trimming took 1 base from V and 6 from J; bases not matched to a gene: 5. The CDR3 runs 15 residues.

The chain uses TRBV13 and TRBJ2-1; 8 nucleotides align to TRBD2. This receptor was identified in a woman aged 25 to 39 with acute COVID-19. Material: PBMCs or T cells enriched from blood (not recorded which). CDR3 DNA sequence: TGTGCCAGCAGCTTAGCGGGGGGGCCCGTCAATGAGCAGTTCTTC. It translates to CASSLAGGPVNEQFF.